Listed below are T cell receptor beta chains from one sample, sequenced in a study of shared clonotypes between healthy human individuals. Method: immunoSEQ multiplex PCR; TCRdb's copy keeps in-frame clones and lacks some. The sample includes millions of clones, approximately 93% of them seen just once. The sequenced material came from naive CD4+ T cells from PBMCs. The source is a man between 18 and 35 years old in good health. Some clones in this sample may be carry-over from other donors' samples. Each CDR3 is given with its conserved first and last residue. A D gene is named only where the DNA matches it firmly. Rows give clone size only sometimes, using once, few, many, or a class for an expanded clone.

d_call clone_size j_call v_call cdr3_aa cdr3_nt
NA NA TRBJ1-1 TRBV25-1 CASSDPVNTEAFF TGTGCCAGCAGTGATCCAGTGAACACTGAAGCTTTCTTT
NA NA TRBJ1-3 TRBV28 CASSRVNSGNTIYF TGTGCCAGCAGTCGAGTAAACTCTGGAAACACCATATATTTT
TRBD2 NA TRBJ2-1 TRBV4-1 CASSSLTSGRANEQFF TGCGCCAGCAGCTCTCTGACTAGCGGGAGGGCCAATGAGCAGTTCTTC
TRBD1 NA TRBJ2-6 TRBV4-1 CASSQNTGGSGANVLTF TGCGCCAGCAGCCAAAACACAGGGGGCTCTGGGGCCAACGTCCTGACTTTC
TRBD2 NA TRBJ2-3 TRBV11-2 CASSLDGRAGDTQYF TGTGCCAGCAGCTTAGACGGGAGGGCCGGGGATACGCAGTATTTT
TRBD1 NA TRBJ1-1 TRBV5-1 CASSQDRGEAFF TGCGCCAGCAGCCAGGACAGGGGGGAAGCTTTCTTT
TRBD2 NA TRBJ2-7 TRBV18 CASSLGTSDEQYF TGTGCCAGCTCACTAGGGACTAGCGACGAGCAGTACTTC
TRBD2 once TRBJ2-1 TRBV14 CASSRTPGLASYNEQFF TGTGCCAGCAGCCGAACACCGGGACTAGCGAGCTACAATGAGCAGTTCTTC
NA NA TRBJ2-3 TRBV20-1 CSAATLDTQYF TGCAGTGCCGCCACGTTAGATACGCAGTATTTT
NA once TRBJ2-5 TRBV7-9 CASSLESQTQYF TGTGCCAGCAGCTTAGAAAGTCAGACCCAGTACTTC
TRBD1 NA TRBJ1-3 TRBV6-1 CASSEVWTGGGGNTIYF TGTGCCAGCAGTGAAGTATGGACAGGGGGCGGTGGAAACACCATATATTTT
NA once TRBJ2-5 TRBV7-2 CASSPPGRVVMETQYF TGTGCCAGCAGCCCTCCGGGGCGGGTGGTAATGGAGACCCAGTACTTC
TRBD2 NA TRBJ2-1 TRBV5-1 CASSSNPGTSGRARDEQFF TGCGCCAGCAGCTCGAATCCCGGGACTAGCGGGAGGGCCCGCGATGAGCAGTTCTTC
TRBD2 NA TRBJ2-3 TRBV7-9 CASSSGTSGRMTDTQYF TGTGCCAGCAGCTCAGGGACTAGCGGGAGGATGACAGATACGCAGTATTTT
NA NA TRBJ1-3 TRBV18 CASSPRREGEHF TGTGCCAGCTCACCACGAAGGGAGGGAGAGCATTTT
TRBD2 NA TRBJ2-7 TRBV11-3 CASSLGTSGKYEQYF TGTGCCAGCAGCTTGGGGACTAGCGGGAAATACGAGCAGTACTTC
NA few TRBJ1-1 TRBV30 CAWGSWRGAEAFF TGTGCCTGGGGTAGTTGGAGGGGCGCTGAAGCTTTCTTT
TRBD2 NA TRBJ2-1 TRBV5-1 CASSKTSGSNEQFF TGCGCCAGCAGCAAGACTAGCGGGAGTAATGAGCAGTTCTTC
NA NA TRBJ2-1 TRBV7-2 CASSLGPNNEQFF TGTGCCAGCAGCCTTGGACCAAACAATGAGCAGTTCTTC
NA NA TRBJ2-7 TRBV25-1 CASSDPGVGGYEQYF TGTGCCAGCAGTGATCCGGGAGTGGGCGGCTACGAGCAGTACTTC
TRBD2 NA TRBJ2-1 TRBV30 CAWRGLAGPSGDEQFF TGTGCCTGGAGAGGACTAGCGGGCCCCTCGGGGGATGAGCAGTTCTTC
TRBD2 NA TRBJ2-2 TRBV28 CASRSPGLAGHTGELFF TGTGCCAGCAGGTCCCCAGGACTAGCGGGACACACCGGGGAGCTGTTTTTT
NA NA TRBJ2-5 TRBV4-1 CASSQGGRRQGRETQYF TGCGCCAGCAGCCAAGGGGGGCGTCGGCAGGGACGGGAGACCCAGTACTTC
TRBD2 few TRBJ2-7 TRBV9 CASSVGLAGRDEQYF TGTGCCAGCAGCGTAGGACTAGCGGGGAGGGACGAGCAGTACTTC
NA NA TRBJ1-5 TRBV21-1 CASSNSPWGYQPQHF TGTGCCAGCAGCAATTCTCCCTGGGGATATCAGCCCCAGCATTTT
NA NA TRBJ2-5 TRBV28 CASSLYIWSPAPNSETQYF TGTGCCAGTAGCCTTTACATCTGGTCCCCGGCCCCAAACTCAGAGACCCAGTACTTC
TRBD1 once TRBJ2-7 TRBV4-1 CASSRTGAEYEQYF TGCGCCAGCAGCCGGACAGGGGCAGAATACGAGCAGTACTTC
NA once TRBJ2-1 TRBV9 CASSVRAGAPSGEQFF TGTGCCAGCAGCGTACGGGCCGGGGCCCCCTCCGGTGAGCAGTTCTTC
NA NA TRBJ2-7 TRBV28 CASASPRSYEQYF TGTGCCAGCGCTTCCCCTCGGTCCTACGAGCAGTACTTC
NA NA TRBJ1-3 TRBV19 CASSISGAFGNTIYF TGTGCCAGTAGTATATCGGGCGCTTTCGGAAACACCATATATTTT
TRBD2 NA TRBJ2-5 TRBV6-6 CASRSPRGGAETQYF TGTGCCAGCAGGTCCCCACGGGGGGGCGCGGAGACCCAGTACTTC
TRBD2 NA TRBJ2-7 TRBV10-3 CAISPSGSSYEQYF TGTGCCATCAGCCCTAGCGGGAGCTCCTACGAGCAGTACTTC
NA NA TRBJ2-5 TRBV18 CASSGAVRPGWDF TGTGCCAGCTCTGGGGCCGTGAGACCAGGGTGGGACTTC
NA NA TRBJ1-2 TRBV2 CASSVTRLDYGYTF TGTGCCAGCAGTGTGACACGGTTAGACTATGGCTACACCTTC
TRBD1 NA TRBJ1-1 TRBV9 CASSAQGASGATEAFF TGTGCCAGCAGCGCTCAGGGGGCGTCCGGGGCCACTGAAGCTTTCTTT
TRBD2 once TRBJ2-3 TRBV7-9 CASSLGRLAGYTDTQYF TGTGCCAGCAGCTTAGGAAGACTAGCGGGGTACACAGATACGCAGTATTTT
TRBD1 NA TRBJ2-2 TRBV10-1 CASSESPGQGTRTGELFF TGCGCCAGCAGTGAGTCCCCGGGACAGGGAACCCGCACCGGGGAGCTGTTTTTT
NA NA TRBJ1-5 TRBV28 CASSSGRGSNQPQHF TGTGCCAGCAGTTCAGGACGGGGGAGCAATCAGCCCCAGCATTTT
TRBD1 once TRBJ2-5 TRBV9 CASSGGTEQETQYF TGTGCCAGCAGCGGAGGGACAGAACAAGAGACCCAGTACTTC
TRBD2 NA TRBJ2-7 TRBV28 CASSLLLAGGPGEQYF TGTGCCAGCAGTTTATTGTTAGCGGGAGGGCCGGGGGAGCAGTACTTC
NA NA TRBJ2-7 TRBV5-1 CASRGEGYEQYF TGCGCCAGCAGGGGAGAGGGCTACGAGCAGTACTTC
NA NA TRBJ2-2 TRBV2 CASSVDGRTGTGELFF TGTGCCAGCAGTGTTGACGGACGGACTGGCACCGGGGAGCTGTTTTTT
NA NA TRBJ2-4 TRBV7-9 CASSRAGLREQYF TGTGCCAGCAGCCGTGCTGGTTTAAGAGAACAGTACTTC
NA NA TRBJ1-2 TRBV5-1 CASSLWTDYGYTF TGCGCCAGCAGCTTGTGGACAGATTATGGCTACACCTTC
NA NA TRBJ2-3 TRBV9 CASSEGVGGVSTDTQYF TGTGCCAGCAGCGAGGGGGTTGGCGGGGTTAGCACAGATACGCAGTATTTT
NA NA TRBJ2-5 TRBV11-2 CASSLEAETQYF TGTGCCAGCAGCTTAGAGGCGGAGACCCAGTACTTC
NA NA TRBJ2-5 TRBV28 CASSLSSPRGKTQYF TGTGCCAGCAGTTTATCGTCCCCGAGGGGCAAGACCCAGTACTTC
NA NA TRBJ2-7 TRBV4-2 CASSSGVYEQYF TGTGCCAGCAGCTCGGGGGTCTACGAGCAGTACTTC
TRBD1 NA TRBJ2-7 TRBV6-1 CASSVPGQGAWEQYF TGTGCCAGCAGTGTACCGGGACAGGGGGCATGGGAGCAGTACTTC
TRBD2 NA TRBJ2-2 TRBV14 CASQRLASGELFF TGTGCCAGCCAAAGACTAGCGTCCGGGGAGCTGTTTTTT
TRBD2 NA TRBJ2-3 TRBV4-1 CASSQRGLAGRPSTDTQYF TGCGCCAGCAGCCAACGGGGACTAGCGGGACGTCCTAGCACAGATACGCAGTATTTT
TRBD1 NA TRBJ2-7 TRBV28 CASSFKTGAYEQYF TGTGCCAGCAGTTTTAAGACAGGGGCCTACGAGCAGTACTTC
NA NA TRBJ2-5 TRBV28 CASRLTGQETQYF TGTGCCAGCAGGTTGACAGGCCAAGAGACCCAGTACTTC
TRBD2 NA TRBJ2-7 TRBV29-1 CSVGASGANYEQYF TGCAGCGTTGGAGCTAGCGGGGCCAACTACGAGCAGTACTTC
TRBD2 once TRBJ2-1 TRBV9 CASSVEPSGHNEQFF TGTGCCAGCAGCGTAGAGCCTAGCGGGCACAATGAGCAGTTCTTC
NA once TRBJ1-3 TRBV4-2 CASSQIQRTKRNSGNTIYF TGTGCCAGCAGCCAGATACAGAGGACTAAACGTAACTCTGGAAACACCATATATTTT
TRBD2 NA TRBJ2-5 TRBV9 CASSPGLAGVETQYF TGTGCCAGCAGCCCGGGACTAGCGGGAGTAGAGACCCAGTACTTC
NA NA TRBJ2-4 TRBV4-1 CASSPTGRKNIQYF TGCGCCAGCAGCCCGACCGGTAGGAAAAACATTCAGTACTTC
TRBD1 few TRBJ2-5 TRBV11-2 CASSPADRGETQYF TGTGCCAGCAGCCCCGCCGACAGGGGAGAGACCCAGTACTTC